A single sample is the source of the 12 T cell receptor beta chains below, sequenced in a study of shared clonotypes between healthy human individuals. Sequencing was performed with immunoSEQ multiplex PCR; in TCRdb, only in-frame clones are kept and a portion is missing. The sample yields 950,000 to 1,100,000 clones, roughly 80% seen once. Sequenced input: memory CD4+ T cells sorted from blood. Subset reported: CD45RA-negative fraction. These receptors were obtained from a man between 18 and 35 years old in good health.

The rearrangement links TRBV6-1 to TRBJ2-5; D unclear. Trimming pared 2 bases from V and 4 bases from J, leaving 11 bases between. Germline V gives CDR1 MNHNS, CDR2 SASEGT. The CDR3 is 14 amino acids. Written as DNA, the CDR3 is TGTGCCAGCAGTGAATGGGCGGCTCCAGAGACCCAGTACTTC. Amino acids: CASSEWAAPETQYF.

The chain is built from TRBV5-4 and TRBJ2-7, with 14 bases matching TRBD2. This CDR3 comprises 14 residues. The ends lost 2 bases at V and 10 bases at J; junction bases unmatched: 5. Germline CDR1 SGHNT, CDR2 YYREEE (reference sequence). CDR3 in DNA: TGTGCCAGCAGCTTCACGGGACTAGCGGGAGATCAGTACTTC. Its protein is CASSFTGLAGDQYF. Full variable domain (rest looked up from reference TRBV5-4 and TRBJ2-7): ETGVTQSPTHLIKTRGQQVTLRCSSQSGHNTVSWYQQALGQGPQFIFQYYREEENGRGNFPPRFSGLQFPNYSSELNVNALELDDSALYLCASSFTGLAGDQYFGPGTRLTVT.

The CDR3 reads CASSLVLGGGYGYTF. The CDR3 DNA reads TGTGCCAGCAGCTTAGTTCTGGGCGGGGGCTATGGCTACACCTTC. This sequence joins TRBV7-8 and TRBJ1-2, with D tentatively TRBD1 (5 bases). The CDR3 extends over 15 amino acids. Germline V gives CDR1 SGHVS, CDR2 FQNEAQ. The V end was cut by 1 base, the J end by 4 bases, with 13 bases between.

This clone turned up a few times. CDR3 in DNA: TGTGCCAGCAGCCAAGGCGGACAGGGAAGAAAGCAGTTCTTC. It yields the protein CASSQGGQGRKQFF. The J gene is TRBJ2-1, the V gene TRBV14; 8 bases map to TRBD1. V was pared by 1 base and J by 11 bases, with 7 bases of the junction left unmatched. Looked up from germline, CDR1 is SGHDN and CDR2 is FVKESK. The CDR3 runs 14 residues.

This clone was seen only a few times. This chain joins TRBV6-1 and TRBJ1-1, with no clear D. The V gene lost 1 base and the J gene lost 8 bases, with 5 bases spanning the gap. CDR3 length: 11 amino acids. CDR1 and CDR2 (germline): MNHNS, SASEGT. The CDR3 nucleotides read TGTGCCAGCAGTGAAGTGTGGGAAGCTTTCTTT. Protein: CASSEVWEAFF.

CDR3 coding DNA: TGTGCCAGCTCCCCCGGAAACAGGGGGCGCTTTAACGAGCAGTACTTC. Amino acids: CASSPGNRGRFNEQYF. The gene calls are TRBV18 and TRBJ2-7; TRBD1 agrees at 9 bases. V shed 6 bases, J shed 5 bases, and the junction held 14 bases outside the gene matches. Looked up from germline, CDR1 is KGHSH and CDR2 is LQKENI. This CDR3 has 16 residues.

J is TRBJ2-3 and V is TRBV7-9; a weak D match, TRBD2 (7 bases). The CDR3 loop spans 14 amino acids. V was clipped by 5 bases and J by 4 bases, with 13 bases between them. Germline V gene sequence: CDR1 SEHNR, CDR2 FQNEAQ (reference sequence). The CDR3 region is CASSPRGGADTQYF. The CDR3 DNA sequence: TGTGCCAGCAGCCCGAGGGGGGGTGCAGATACGCAGTATTTT.

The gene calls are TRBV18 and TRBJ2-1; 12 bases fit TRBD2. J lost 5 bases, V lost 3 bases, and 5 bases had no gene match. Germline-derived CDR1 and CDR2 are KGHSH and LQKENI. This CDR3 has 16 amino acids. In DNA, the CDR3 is TGTGCCAGCTCACCGGGACTAGCGGGCCTACACAATGAGCAGTTCTTC. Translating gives CASSPGLAGLHNEQFF. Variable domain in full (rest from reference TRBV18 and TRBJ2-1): NAGVMQNPRHLVRRRGQEARLRCSPMKGHSHVYWYRQLPEEGLKFMVYLQKENIIDESGMPKERFSAEFPKEGPSILRIQQVVRGDSAAYFCASSPGLAGLHNEQFFGPGTRLTVL.

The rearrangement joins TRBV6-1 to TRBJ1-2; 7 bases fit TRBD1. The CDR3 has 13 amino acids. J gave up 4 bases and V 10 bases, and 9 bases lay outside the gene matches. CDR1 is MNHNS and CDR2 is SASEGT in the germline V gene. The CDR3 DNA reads TGTGCCACTGAGGGGTACAGGGGCTATGGCTACACCTTC. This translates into CATEGYRGYGYTF.

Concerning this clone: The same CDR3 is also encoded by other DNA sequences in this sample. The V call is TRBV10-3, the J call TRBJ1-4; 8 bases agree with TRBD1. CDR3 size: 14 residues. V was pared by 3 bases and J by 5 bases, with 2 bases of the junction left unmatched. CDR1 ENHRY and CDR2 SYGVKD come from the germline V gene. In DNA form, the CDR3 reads TGTGCCATCAGTGAACAGGGGGGGAATGAAAAACTGTTTTTT. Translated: CAISEQGGNEKLFF.

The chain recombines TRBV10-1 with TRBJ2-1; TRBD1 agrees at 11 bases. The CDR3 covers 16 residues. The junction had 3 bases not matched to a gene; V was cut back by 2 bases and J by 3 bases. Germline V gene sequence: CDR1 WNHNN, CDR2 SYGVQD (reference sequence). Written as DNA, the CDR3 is TGCGCCAGCAGTGAGCCGGGGACAGGGGGCTACAATGAGCAGTTCTTC. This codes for CASSEPGTGGYNEQFF.

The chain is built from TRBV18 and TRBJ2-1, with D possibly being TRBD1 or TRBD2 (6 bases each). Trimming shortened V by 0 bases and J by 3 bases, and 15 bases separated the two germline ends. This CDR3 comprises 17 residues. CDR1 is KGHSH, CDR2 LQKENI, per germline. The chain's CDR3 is CASSPPSGGPDYNEQFF. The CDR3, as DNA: TGTGCCAGCTCACCACCGTCCGGGGGCCCGGACTACAATGAGCAGTTCTTC.